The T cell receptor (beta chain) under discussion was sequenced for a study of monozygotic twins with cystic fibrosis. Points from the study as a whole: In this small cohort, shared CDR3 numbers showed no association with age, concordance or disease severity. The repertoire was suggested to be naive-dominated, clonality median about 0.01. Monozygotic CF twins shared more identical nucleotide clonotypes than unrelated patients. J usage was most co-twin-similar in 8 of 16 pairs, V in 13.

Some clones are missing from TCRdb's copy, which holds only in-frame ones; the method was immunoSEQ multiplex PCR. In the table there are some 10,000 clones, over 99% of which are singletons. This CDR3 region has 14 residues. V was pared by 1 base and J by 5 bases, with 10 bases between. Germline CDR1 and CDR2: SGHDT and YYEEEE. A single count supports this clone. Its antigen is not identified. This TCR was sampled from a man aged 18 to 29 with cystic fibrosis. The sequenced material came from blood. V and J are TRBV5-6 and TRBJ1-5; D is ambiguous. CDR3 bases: TGTGCCAGCAGCTTGAGGCTCTCTGATCAGCCCCAGCATTTT. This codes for CASSLRLSDQPQHF.